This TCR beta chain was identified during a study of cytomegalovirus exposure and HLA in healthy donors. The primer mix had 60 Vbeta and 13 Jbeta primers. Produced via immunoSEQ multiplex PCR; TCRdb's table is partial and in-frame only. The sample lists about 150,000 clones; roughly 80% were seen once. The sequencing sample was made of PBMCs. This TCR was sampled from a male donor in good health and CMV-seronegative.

The CDR3 sequence: CASSPRPGGDTEAFF. The DNA for the CDR3 is TGTGCCAGCAGCCCGAGACCGGGGGGGGACACTGAAGCTTTCTTT. This sequence joins TRBV9 and TRBJ1-1; D perhaps matches TRBD1 (5 bases). In germline, CDR1 is SGDLS, CDR2 YYNGEE. The CDR3 contains 15 residues. V lost 4 bases and J 3 bases, leaving 16 bases between the germline ends.